This paragraph covers one T cell receptor beta chain sequence. Its specificity is unknown. This sample is drawn from a study of cytomegalovirus exposure and HLA in healthy donors. The table came from immunoSEQ multiplex PCR; TCRdb's copy has only in-frame clones and leaves some out. The table shows approximately 260,000 clones, with roughly 85% occurring only once. The V gene lost 5 bases and the J gene lost 3 bases, with 23 bases spanning the gap. Germline loops: CDR1 MDHEN, CDR2 SYDVKM. The CDR3 extends over 17 amino acids. Whole-study findings and limits: Investigators reported fewer than 200 TCR beta chains as tied to cytomegalovirus.

This rearrangement joins TRBV28 to TRBJ2-7; tentatively, D is TRBD1 (6 bases). Material for sequencing was PBMCs. The origin of this receptor is a woman aged 18-29 years in good health and CMV-seronegative. The DNA of the CDR3 is TGTGCCAGCAGTCTTAGACCAACAGGGAACTTAATCTACGAGCAGTACTTC. Amino acid sequence: CASSLRPTGNLIYEQYF.